The present TCR beta chain was sequenced within a study of monozygotic twins with cystic fibrosis. About the study: With about 15 PCR cycles, barcoded libraries came from about 3.2 micrograms of fragmented DNA. Study-level points and caveats: Shared CDR3 numbers were not associated with age, concordance or severity. In 13 of 16 pairs, V gene usage was closest to the co-twin's. The repertoire was suggested to be naive-dominated, clonality median approximately 0.0098.

Of note for this clone: What it recognizes is unknown.

This CDR3 is 14 amino acids long. The V gene's germline CDR1 is SGHRS and CDR2 YFSETQ. Trimming stripped 7 bases from V and 0 bases from J, with 11 bases between. The protocol was immunoSEQ multiplex PCR, while the TCRdb copy is restricted to in-frame clones and leaves out a portion. The table lists 20,000 to 25,000 clones, approximately 97% of them singletons. The TCR comes from a girl under 18 with cystic fibrosis. The sequenced sample was blood. The chain uses TRBV5-1 and TRBJ2-1; D is unresolved. The CDR3 nucleotides read TGCGCCAGCGTCCGTGAGAGCTCCTACAATGAGCAGTTCTTC. Its protein product is CASVRESSYNEQFF.